Listed below are T cell receptor beta chains from one sample, sequenced in a study of control samples from healthy donors and cancer patients. Data came from immunoSEQ multiplex PCR; TCRdb stores just in-frame clones and leaves some out. The table lists 75,000 or so clones, roughly nine tenths of them singletons, with roughly 6% in the top ten. Sequenced material: PBMCs. All receptors derive from a man aged 55 to 70 with colorectal cancer. CDR3s include the opening cysteine and the closing phenylalanine or tryptophan. D genes are given only for firm matches. Not all rows give a size; the values are once, few, many and, for expanded clones, a class.

>TRBV5-1|.|TRBD1|TRBJ1-1
TGCGCCAGCAGCTTGAGGGGACAGGGCACCATGAACACTGAAGCTTTCTTT
CASSLRGQGTMNTEAFF
>TRBV3-1/TRBV3-2|.|TRBD1|TRBJ1-4
TGTGCCAGCAGCCGTAGAACGACAGGGGCGAATGAAAAACTGTTTTTT
CASSRRTTGANEKLFF
>TRBV29-1|.|.|TRBJ2-7
TGCAGCGTAGGGGACGGTTCGCGGCAGTACTTC
CSVGDGSRQYF
>TRBV19|.|TRBD1|TRBJ2-7
TGTGCCAGTAGCTCACAGGGGTCCCACGAGCAGTACTTC
CASSSQGSHEQYF
>TRBV27|.|TRBD2|TRBJ2-7
TGTGCCAGCAGTGACTATCGGGAGGGATACTACGAGCAGTACTTC
CASSDYREGYYEQYF
>TRBV2|.|.|TRBJ2-3
TGTGCCAGCAGAGAAGGAGCGGGTTGGACAGATACGCAGTATTTT
CASREGAGWTDTQYF
>TRBV11-2|.|TRBD1|TRBJ2-7
TGTGCCAGCAGCATAACCCAGGGGGCTTTCGAGCAGTACTTC
CASSITQGAFEQYF
>TRBV13|.|TRBD2|TRBJ2-1
TGTGCCAGCAGCTTAGGGACGGGACTAGCGGTTCGTGGGCAGTTCTTC
CASSLGTGLAVRGQFF
>TRBV18|.|.|TRBJ2-7
TGTGCCAGCTCTACCAGCAGGGCGATCAACTCCTACGAGCAGTACTTC
CASSTSRAINSYEQYF
>TRBV12-3/TRBV12-4|.|.|TRBJ2-3
TGTGCCAGCAGAAGACCCCGCACAGATACGCAGTATTTT
CASRRPRTDTQYF
>TRBV5-1|.|TRBD2|TRBJ2-1
TGCGCCAGCAGGCTAGCGGGGGGGAATGAGCAGTTCTTC
CASRLAGGNEQFF
>TRBV7-2|.|.|TRBJ2-7
TGTGCCAGCAGCATAGTAACAGGATTTTCCTACGAGCAGTACTTC
CASSIVTGFSYEQYF
>TRBV9|.|TRBD1|TRBJ2-3
TGTGCCAGCAGCGTAGCACCTGGGACAGCTAGTCGCACAGATACGCAGTATTTT
CASSVAPGTASRTDTQYF
>TRBV2|.|.|TRBJ1-6
TGTGCCAGCAGGGGGGCAAATTCACCCCTCCACTTT
CASRGANSPLHF
>TRBV4-1|.|.|TRBJ1-2
TGCGCCAGCAGCCAAGATAGAGGGGATAGGTATGGCTACACCTTC
CASSQDRGDRYGYTF
>TRBV18|.|.|TRBJ1-1
TGTGCCAGCTCACCACAAGGCTTTTCGGCAGGGGAAGCTTTCTTT
CASSPQGFSAGEAFF
>TRBV4-1|.|.|TRBJ2-1
TGCGCCAGCAGCCAAGATGTGGGGGCCTCCTACAATGAGCAGTTCTTC
CASSQDVGASYNEQFF
>TRBV18|.|.|TRBJ1-1
TGTGCCAGCTCACCATTGGGCAGTGAAGCTTTCTTT
CASSPLGSEAFF
>TRBV15|.|.|TRBJ1-2
TGTGCCACCAGCAGAATGGACACGACAGCTAACTATGGCTACACCTTC
CATSRMDTTANYGYTF
>TRBV7-2|.|.|TRBJ1-1
TGTGCCAGCAGGGTACAGGGCACTGAAGCTTTCTTT
CASRVQGTEAFF
>TRBV18|.|.|TRBJ2-2
TGTGCCAGCTCACCACTTGGACAGAACACCGGGGAGCTGTTTTTT
CASSPLGQNTGELFF
>TRBV11-2|.|.|TRBJ1-4
TGTGCCAGCAGCTCTTCAGGGTCTTTTAATGAAAAACTGTTTTTT
CASSSSGSFNEKLFF
>TRBV30|.|TRBD2|TRBJ2-5
TGTGCCTGGAGTGTACGATTGCGGGGGGCACAAGAGACCCAGTACTTC
CAWSVRLRGAQETQYF
>TRBV6-2/TRBV6-3|.|TRBD2|TRBJ2-5
TGTGCCAGCAGTTCTAGCGGGGCTGAAGTAGCGACCCAGTACTTC
CASSSSGAEVATQYF
>TRBV12-3/TRBV12-4|.|.|TRBJ1-3
TGTGCCAGCAGTTTACAAAACACCATATATTTT
CASSLQNTIYF
>TRBV6-5|.|.|TRBJ1-2
TGTGCCAGCAGTTCCTTGGACGGGGCCTACACCTTC
CASSSLDGAYTF
>TRBV11-2|.|.|TRBJ1-2
TGTGCCAGCAGCCCCCGTTTGGGAAAAGACTATGGCTACACCTTC
CASSPRLGKDYGYTF
>TRBV7-2|.|TRBD2|TRBJ2-3
TGTGCCAGCAGCCGTGGGACTAGCGGGCCAAGCACAGATACGCAGTATTTT
CASSRGTSGPSTDTQYF
>TRBV18|.|.|TRBJ1-6
TGTGCCAGCTCACCATGGGGGAGAGAGGCGGCGAGCTCCTATAATTCACCCCTCCACTTT
CASSPWGREAASSYNSPLHF
>TRBV14|.|TRBD1|TRBJ2-5
TGTGCCAGCAGCCAAGGGACAGGGCGGGGAGAGACCCAGTACTTC
CASSQGTGRGETQYF
>TRBV12-3/TRBV12-4|.|.|TRBJ2-2
TGTGCCAGCAGTTTAACGGGCGGGGAGCTGTTTTTT
CASSLTGGELFF
>TRBV7-6|.|TRBD1|TRBJ1-5
TGTGCCAGCAGCTTGGGGACAGCGAGCAATCAGCCCCAGCATTTT
CASSLGTASNQPQHF
>TRBV5-4|.|TRBD1|TRBJ1-3
TGTGCCAGCAGCATCGACAGGGCGTCTGGAAACACCATATATTTT
CASSIDRASGNTIYF
>TRBV28|.|.|TRBJ1-5
TGTGCCAGCAGTCCCCACGCGGGAGGCAATCAGCCCCAGCATTTT
CASSPHAGGNQPQHF
>TRBV4-1|.|.|TRBJ1-2
TGCGCCAGCAGCCACCGGGACGACTCGTTGAACACCTTC
CASSHRDDSLNTF
>TRBV10-2|.|.|TRBJ1-1
TGCGCCAGCAGTGAGGCCCTTGAAGCTTTCTTT
CASSEALEAFF
>TRBV6-1|.|.|TRBJ1-6
TGTGCCAGCAGTGAGGCGACAGGTTCTTATAATTCACCCCTCCACTTT
CASSEATGSYNSPLHF
>TRBV15|.|.|TRBJ2-3
TGTGCCACCAGCAGAGTTGGGACGAGGGGGGATACGCAGTATTTT
CATSRVGTRGDTQYF
>TRBV27|.|.|TRBJ1-1
TGTGCCAGCAGTTTATCACGGACACTTAACACTGAAGCTTTCTTT
CASSLSRTLNTEAFF
>TRBV11-2|once|.|TRBJ2-2
TGTGCCAGCAGCTTAGATCGATGGGCCGGGGAGCTGTTTTTT
CASSLDRWAGELFF
>TRBV3-1/TRBV3-2|many|.|TRBJ2-7
TGTGCCAGCAGCCCAGCTCGGTACGAGCAGTACTTC
CASSPARYEQYF
>TRBV11-2|.|.|TRBJ2-2
TGTGCCAGCGGGGGGGGCGCGGGCACCGGGGAGCTGTTTTTT
CASGGGAGTGELFF
>TRBV28|.|TRBD1|TRBJ1-3
TGTGCCAGCAGTTTGGGGACAGGGCTTACTGGAAACACCATATATTTT
CASSLGTGLTGNTIYF
>TRBV7-9|.|.|TRBJ2-3
TGTGCCAGCAGCCCAGCCCGGGGGAGCACAGATACGCAGTATTTT
CASSPARGSTDTQYF
>TRBV7-6|.|TRBD2|TRBJ2-3
TGTGCCAGCAGCTTAGCCGCTAGCGGTGGGCATACGCAGTATTTT
CASSLAASGGHTQYF
>TRBV30|.|.|TRBJ1-6
TGTGCCTGGAGGATAGGGGTGGGTTATAATTCACCCCTCCACTTT
CAWRIGVGYNSPLHF
>TRBV19|.|.|TRBJ2-5
TGTGCCAGTAGTATAGATTCAGGGCGTGGGACCCAGTACTTC
CASSIDSGRGTQYF
>TRBV6-5|few|.|TRBJ1-2
TGTGCCAGCAGCTTTACAGGGTACGGTGGCTACACCTTC
CASSFTGYGGYTF
>TRBV15|.|.|TRBJ1-5
TGTGCCACCAGCAGAGATCTGGACACCAATCAGCCCCAGCATTTT
CATSRDLDTNQPQHF
>TRBV2|.|.|TRBJ2-5
TGTGCCAGCAGTATCCTCCGGGATCTTGGGGAGACCCAGTACTTC
CASSILRDLGETQYF
>TRBV4-1|.|TRBD1|TRBJ1-4
TGCGCCAGCAAGGGACAGGGACATGAAAAACTGTTTTTT
CASKGQGHEKLFF
>TRBV9|.|.|TRBJ2-3
TGTGCCAGCAGCGTAGGACTAGGAAGCACAGATACGCAGTATTTT
CASSVGLGSTDTQYF
>TRBV6-1|.|.|TRBJ1-2
TGTGCCAGCAGTGATACAGGGTACTATGGCTACACCTTC
CASSDTGYYGYTF
>TRBV11-2|.|.|TRBJ2-7
TGTGCCAGCAGCTTAGAGGCGTTCGACAGTAACGAGCAGTACTTC
CASSLEAFDSNEQYF
>TRBV19|.|.|TRBJ2-3
TGTGCCAGTACCGACTTGGGGGGAACTAGCACAGATACGCAGTATTTT
CASTDLGGTSTDTQYF
>TRBV24-1|once|.|TRBJ2-7
TGTGCCACCAGTGATTTTTCCCGCCACCTTCGGAACGAGCAGTACTTC
CATSDFSRHLRNEQYF